The rows below give T cell receptor beta chains drawn from one sample of a study of cytomegalovirus exposure and HLA in healthy donors. Sequencing was performed with immunoSEQ multiplex PCR; in TCRdb, only in-frame clones are kept and a portion is missing. The data show more than 100,000 clones, with around 74% seen just once and approximately 30% held by the top ten. Material for sequencing was PBMCs. All receptors come from a man in his sixties in good health and CMV-seropositive. CDR3s leave out the opening cysteine and the closing phenylalanine or tryptophan. Clone sizes are given selectively: once, few, many, or a class where the clone is expanded.

TRBJ2-5	.	TRBV5-1	ASGTSGLSTETQY
TRBJ2-2	.	TRBV7-9	SSSLASGRANTGELF
TRBJ2-3	.	TRBV5-1	ASSLQSTDTQY
TRBJ2-1	few	TRBV9	ASSAGQGGEQF
TRBJ1-2	.	TRBV27	ASTSGGLGNYGYT
TRBJ1-4	.	TRBV2	ASIRGSNEKLF
TRBJ1-6	.	TRBV30	AWRPGIYNSPLH
TRBJ2-7	few	TRBV29-1	SVEGSGSRYEQY
TRBJ1-1	.	TRBV9	ASSVAGAGALNTEAF
.	.	TRBV18	ASSDQQVGTYSYEQY
TRBJ2-3	.	TRBV9	ASSGDGARFTDTQY
TRBJ2-7	.	TRBV6-5	ASSYDRGRYEQY
TRBJ2-3	few	TRBV29-1	SVNGAFASSTDTQY
TRBJ1-2	.	TRBV19	ASLGYGTGGVYGYT
TRBJ2-1	.	TRBV5-1	ASAPGDRGNEQF
TRBJ2-7	.	TRBV2	ASHNAGSRQY
TRBJ1-2	.	TRBV5-1	ASRAMAYGYT
TRBJ1-2	.	TRBV19	ASRGQGHPYGYT
TRBJ1-3	.	TRBV12-5	ASGLTGGGNTIY
TRBJ2-3	.	TRBV15	ATSRGGGGGTDTQY
TRBJ2-3	.	TRBV19	ASSIRQTAWDTQY
TRBJ2-1	.	TRBV5-1	ASSLGASGNSYNEQF
TRBJ2-3	few	TRBV9	ASSGPSGRSADTQY
TRBJ1-6	.	TRBV28	ASGGGTGFTSPLH
TRBJ2-5	.	TRBV20-1	SAISTLEQY
TRBJ1-1	.	TRBV27	ASSLRRQDNTEAF
TRBJ1-4	.	TRBV9	ASSPDGATNEKLF
TRBJ2-6	few	TRBV4-1	ASRGQGAFSGANVLT
TRBJ1-2	.	TRBV2	ASSENAGSYYGYT
TRBJ2-7	few	TRBV11-2	ASSSRGHGGRYEQY
TRBJ1-4	.	TRBV6-1	ASSRVYATNEKLF
TRBJ1-6	.	TRBV5-1	ASSLGGDSPLH
TRBJ1-1	.	TRBV11-2	ASSLEYMANTEAF
TRBJ2-5	.	TRBV20-1	SADIRETQY
TRBJ1-1	.	TRBV6-1	ASSIGDTEAF
TRBJ2-5	.	TRBV7-9	ASSPRSAQETQY
TRBJ2-3	few	TRBV5-1	ASSLDRLTQY
TRBJ2-1	.	TRBV18	ASSLRDRSSYNEQF
TRBJ1-1	.	TRBV6-5	ASTPPGQANTEAF
TRBJ2-1	.	TRBV12-5	ASGPSNEQF
TRBJ1-2	few	TRBV5-1	ASSPGQGKPYGYT
TRBJ1-3	.	TRBV19	ATNGGKDSGNTIY
TRBJ1-5	.	TRBV19	ATQTGGLGNQPQH
TRBJ1-2	.	TRBV2	ASRASGGAGYGYT
TRBJ1-1	.	TRBV28	ASSLPRGQVREAF
TRBJ1-2	once	TRBV4-1	ASSQADRVHGYT
TRBJ2-1	.	TRBV4-2	ASSQVDRENEQF
TRBJ2-5	.	TRBV11-2	ASSGGAVQETQY
TRBJ1-1	.	TRBV19	ASSGRQGANTEAF
TRBJ2-1	once	TRBV10-1	ASSPSGNLYEQF
TRBJ2-1	.	TRBV27	ASSLLDRYNEQF